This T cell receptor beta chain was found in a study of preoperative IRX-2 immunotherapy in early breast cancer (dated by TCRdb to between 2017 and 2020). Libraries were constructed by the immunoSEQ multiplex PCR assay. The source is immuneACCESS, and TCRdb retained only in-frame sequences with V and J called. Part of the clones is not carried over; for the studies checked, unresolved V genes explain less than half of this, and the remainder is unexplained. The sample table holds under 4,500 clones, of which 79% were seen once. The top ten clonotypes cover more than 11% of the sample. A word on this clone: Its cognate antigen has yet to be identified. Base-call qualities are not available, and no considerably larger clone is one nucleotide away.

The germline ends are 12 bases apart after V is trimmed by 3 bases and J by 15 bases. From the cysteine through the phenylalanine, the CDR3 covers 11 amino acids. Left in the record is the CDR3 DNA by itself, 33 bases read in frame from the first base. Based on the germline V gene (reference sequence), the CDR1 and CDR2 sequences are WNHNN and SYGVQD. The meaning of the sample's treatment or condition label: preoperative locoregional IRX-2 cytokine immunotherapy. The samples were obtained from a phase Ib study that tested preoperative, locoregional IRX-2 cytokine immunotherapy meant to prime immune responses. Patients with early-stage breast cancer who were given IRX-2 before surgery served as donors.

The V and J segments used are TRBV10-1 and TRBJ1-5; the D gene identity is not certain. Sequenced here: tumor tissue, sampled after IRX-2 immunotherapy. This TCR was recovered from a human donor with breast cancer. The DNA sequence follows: TGCGCCAGCAGTGATCGCATCCGGGGGCATTTT. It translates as CASSDRIRGHF.